This T cell receptor (beta chain) was found in a study of CD8+ T cells in alopecia areata. Looking at the study overall: Oral tofacitinib, 5 to 10 mg twice daily, was given in an open-label trial.

General study results and limits: Greater clonality was observed in lesional scalp samples, especially alopecia totalis/universalis, versus normal scalp.

Sequencing templates came from extracted RNA that was reverse transcribed into cDNA. Clones were read by immunoSEQ multiplex PCR, and TCRdb kept only the in-frame ones, dropping some. The table shows 170,000 or so clones, with 63% occurring only once. About this clone itself: The antigen is not known.

CDR1 is SQVTM, CDR2 ANQGSEA, per germline. Trimming pared 6 bases from V and 1 base from J, leaving 9 bases between. This CDR3 is built from 12 residues. This rearrangement joins TRBV29-1 to TRBJ1-2; D remains unclear. The source material was CD4+ T cells sorted from blood, sampled at week 0. The receptor's source is a human donor with alopecia areata. The CDR3 reads CSVKTDNYGYTF. In nucleotides, the CDR3 is TGCAGCGTCAAGACTGATAACTATGGCTACACCTTC.